This T cell receptor (beta chain) originates from a study of control samples from healthy donors and cancer patients. The assay was immunoSEQ multiplex PCR, and TCRdb's table has in-frame clones only and misses some. Of about 170,000 clones listed, 91% are singletons. This clonotype originated in a woman aged 25 to 39 in good health. The sequenced material came from blood.

CDR3 protein: CSVERDEQFF. The CDR3 nucleotides are TGCAGCGTTGAACGGGATGAGCAGTTCTTC. The chain couples TRBV29-1 to TRBJ2-1; D gene uncertain. CDR1 SQVTM and CDR2 ANQGSEA come from the germline V gene. The length of the CDR3 is 10 residues. V was shortened by 2 bases and J by 8 bases, with 4 bases between the two germline ends.